The 29 T cell receptor beta chains given below trace back to one sample, sequenced in a study of T cells in localized non-small cell lung cancer. The method was immunoSEQ multiplex PCR; TCRdb's version includes in-frame clones alone and lacks a portion of them. The data contain 50,000 to 60,000 clones, around 80% of them singletons. Material: PBMCs, obtained before any cancer treatment. The receptors were sampled from a woman aged 35-75 years with stage II lung adenocarcinoma.

The genes are TRBV7-3 and TRBJ2-1; D not certain. The V end lost 6 bases, the J end lost 6 bases, and 12 bases lay between the germline ends. The CDR3 is 13 amino acids. Germline loops: CDR1 SGHTA, CDR2 FQGTGA. CDR3 sequence: CASSSGPVNEQFF. The CDR3 DNA follows: TGTGCCAGCAGTTCCGGGCCTGTCAATGAGCAGTTCTTC.

The V gene is TRBV11-2, the J gene TRBJ2-4; D gene uncertain. This CDR3 contains 15 residues. V lost 4 bases to trimming and J lost 1 base, with 11 bases between them. Germline lookup yields CDR1 SGHAT and CDR2 FQNNGV. CDR3: CASSSDDGAKNIQYF. The CDR3 DNA is TGTGCCAGCAGCTCGGACGACGGGGCCAAAAACATTCAGTACTTC.

CDR3 bases: TGTGCCAGCAGGGGGCAGGGCCCGAATAACTATGGCTACACCTTC. The encoded protein is CASRGQGPNNYGYTF. The rearrangement links TRBV2 to TRBJ1-2, with D possibly matching TRBD1 (5 bases). The V gene lost 6 bases and the J gene lost 1 base, with 15 bases spanning the gap. The CDR3 extends over 15 amino acids. CDR1 SNHLY and CDR2 FYNNEI come from the germline V gene.

The rearrangement uses TRBV7-9 and TRBJ1-4, with 7 positions matching TRBD1. This CDR3 region has 14 residues. Germline assignment: CDR1 SEHNR and CDR2 FQNEAQ (reference sequence). With V trimmed by 5 bases and J by 3 bases, 3 bases remained unmatched. This CDR3 reads CASSRQGANEKLFF. In nucleotides, the CDR3 is TGTGCCAGCAGCCGACAGGGAGCTAATGAAAAACTGTTTTTT.

The chain has TRBV27 and TRBJ1-6, with D possibly TRBD1 on 5 matching bases. The ends were cut back, 6 bases at V and 7 bases at J, with 7 bases in the middle. This CDR3 is 12 amino acids long. Germline V gene lookup returns CDR1 MNHEY and CDR2 SMNVEV (reference sequence). The CDR3 DNA sequence: TGTGCCAGCAGACGGACAAATTCACCCCTCCACTTT. Its protein is CASRRTNSPLHF.

V gene TRBV5-1 combines with J gene TRBJ2-1; 8 nucleotides agree with TRBD2. The J segment lost 10 bases and the V segment lost 7 bases, leaving 13 bases of the junction unmatched. CDR1 is SGHRS and CDR2 is YFSETQ in the germline V gene. The CDR3 is 14 residues long. CDR3 in amino acids: CASGGAGAEREQFF. CDR3 nucleotide sequence: TGCGCCAGCGGGGGAGCGGGGGCGGAGCGGGAGCAGTTCTTC.

The chain uses TRBV2 and TRBJ2-5; D possibly matches TRBD1 or TRBD2 (5 bases each). The CDR3 runs to 13 residues. Trimming pared 6 bases from V and 4 bases from J, leaving 12 bases between. Germline-derived CDR1 and CDR2 are SNHLY and FYNNEI. The CDR3 DNA follows: TGTGCCAGCAGGGGGGTTTTCGTAGAGACCCAGTACTTC. Translating it yields CASRGVFVETQYF.

This chain links TRBV11-2 with TRBJ1-1, with unresolved D. This CDR3 is 14 amino acids long. CDR1 is SGHAT and CDR2 is FQNNGV in the germline V gene. Trimming took 1 base from V and 4 from J, leaving 10 bases between them. The CDR3 spells CASSLGWGFTEAFF. CDR3 DNA sequence: TGTGCCAGCAGCTTAGGATGGGGTTTCACTGAAGCTTTCTTT.

This clone appeared a single time. The chain couples TRBV6-5 to TRBJ2-7; 7 bases fit TRBD1. This CDR3 spans 13 amino acids. Germline loops: CDR1 MNHEY, CDR2 SVGAGI. After removal of 6 bases from V and 4 bases from J, the junction contained 6 bases not matched to a gene. CDR3 coding DNA: TGTGCCAGCAGGAGACAGGGCCCTTACGAGCAGTACTTC. It encodes CASRRQGPYEQYF.

V is TRBV9 and J is TRBJ2-7, with 9 bases lining up with TRBD2. Germline CDR1 reads SGDLS; CDR2 reads YYNGEE. CDR3 length equals 15 residues. After removal of 0 bases from V and 2 bases from J, the junction contained 3 bases not matched to a gene. The CDR3 loop is CASSVESSGAYEQYF. For the CDR3, the DNA is TGTGCCAGCAGCGTAGAGTCTAGCGGGGCCTACGAGCAGTACTTC.

Of note for this clone: The sample contains more than one DNA sequence encoding this CDR3. V usage is TRBV18 and J usage is TRBJ1-5; D gene ambiguous. Trimming removed 3 bases at V and 3 bases at J, with 3 bases between. The CDR3 loop spans 12 amino acids. Per germline, CDR1 KGHSH and CDR2 LQKENI. The CDR3 nucleotides are TGTGCCAGCTCACCCCCCAATCAGCCCCAGCATTTT. Translated: CASSPPNQPQHF.

The rearrangement uses TRBV6-1 and TRBJ2-1; weak D call: TRBD2 (5 bases). CDR1 MNHNS and CDR2 SASEGT come from the germline V gene. The CDR3 is 15 amino acids. Trimming shortened V by 1 base and J by 1 base, and 8 bases separated the two germline ends. DNA of the CDR3: TGTGCCAGCAGTGAAGGTGGGAGTTCCTACAATGAGCAGTTCTTC. Translated, it gives CASSEGGSSYNEQFF.

The rearrangement joins TRBV30 to TRBJ1-1; no reliable D call. The germline V and J ends were trimmed by 3 bases and 1 base, with 9 bases remaining between them. The CDR3 sequence is 13 residues long. The V gene's germline CDR1 is GTSNPN and CDR2 SVGIG (reference sequence). CDR3 nucleotide sequence: TGTGCCTGGAGCCCGGGCCCGAACACTGAAGCTTTCTTT. Translating gives CAWSPGPNTEAFF.

The chain has TRBV21-1 and TRBJ2-3; the table names TRBD2, a call not compared with the DNA. TRBV21-1 is flagged as a pseudogene. This CDR3 has 13 amino acids. The CDR3 loop is CAGSGTLTDTQYF. The CDR3, as DNA: TGTGCCGGTAGTGGGACTCTCACAGATACGCAGTATTTT.

The J gene is TRBJ2-5, the V gene TRBV7-9, with a weak D call TRBD1 (6 bases). This CDR3 has 14 residues. The germline CDR1 and CDR2 sequences are SEHNR and FQNEAQ (reference sequence). Trimming took 4 bases from V and 4 from J, leaving 13 bases between them. The CDR3 DNA is TGTGCCAGCAGCTCCGACAGGCTTGTAGAGACCCAGTACTTC. It translates to CASSSDRLVETQYF. Looking up the rest from reference TRBV7-9 and TRBJ2-5 gives the full variable domain: DTGVSQNPRHKITKRGQNVTFRCDPISEHNRLYWYRQTLGQGPEFLTYFQNEAQLEKSRLLSDRFSAERPKGSFSTLEIQRTEQGDSAMYLCASSSDRLVETQYFGPGTRLLVL.

This clone was counted ten times or more. The chain uses TRBV9 and TRBJ1-1; D unresolved. This CDR3 spans 14 amino acids. V was clipped by 0 bases and J by 2 bases, with 8 bases between them. CDR1 is SGDLS and CDR2 is YYNGEE in the germline V gene. CDR3 in amino acids: CASSVGKGNTEAFF. DNA for the CDR3: TGTGCCAGCAGCGTAGGTAAGGGCAACACTGAAGCTTTCTTT.

The CDR3 protein is CASSQVGRATPSGANVLTF. DNA for the CDR3: TGCGCCAGCAGCCAAGTAGGGCGGGCGACCCCCTCTGGGGCCAACGTCCTGACTTTC. This chain connects TRBV4-3 to TRBJ2-6, with a tentative D call TRBD2 (5 bases). Germline-derived CDR1 and CDR2 are LGHNA and YSLEER. The V end was cut by 1 base, the J end by 0 bases, with 16 bases between. CDR3 size: 19 residues.

CDR3 in amino acids: CATSRDSAKTGSSGNTIYF. CDR3 coding DNA: TGTGCCACCAGCAGAGATTCAGCGAAAACCGGGAGCTCTGGAAACACCATATATTTT. The chain combines TRBV15 with TRBJ1-3; D remains ambiguous. Trimming took 0 bases from V and 0 from J, leaving 18 bases between them. Germline CDR1 and CDR2: LNHNV and YYDKDF (reference sequence). The CDR3 is made up of 19 amino acids.

The rearrangement links TRBV9 to TRBJ2-7; TRBD2 agrees at 12 bases. Per the germline V gene, CDR1 is SGDLS and CDR2 is YYNGEE. CDR3 length equals 16 residues. Trimming took 3 bases from V and 4 from J; bases not matched to a gene: 8. The CDR3 sequence: CASSAGLAGSIYEQYF. The CDR3 nucleotides read TGTGCCAGCAGCGCCGGACTAGCGGGATCAATTTACGAGCAGTACTTC.

This rearrangement joins TRBV28 to TRBJ2-7; D gene unclear. The CDR3 spans 15 residues. Trimming removed 3 bases from V and 2 bases from J, with 14 bases in between. Per the germline V gene, CDR1 is MDHEN and CDR2 is SYDVKM. The CDR3, as DNA: TGTGCCAGCAGTTTCCACGAGGACCAAACCTACGAGCAGTACTTC. This gives the protein CASSFHEDQTYEQYF.

The chain joins TRBV28 to TRBJ1-2; 7 nucleotides line up with TRBD1. CDR3 size: 14 residues. Germline CDR1 MDHEN, CDR2 SYDVKM. V shed 6 bases and J 0 bases; nucleotides not matched to a gene: 4. The CDR3 loop reads CASRATGSNYGYTF. The CDR3 nucleotides read TGTGCCAGCAGGGCGACAGGGTCTAACTATGGCTACACCTTC.

The chain is built from TRBV28 and TRBJ2-1, with D perhaps matching TRBD1 (5 bases). The CDR3 runs to 14 residues. V was clipped by 2 bases and J by 0 bases, with 5 bases between them. Germline loops: CDR1 MDHEN, CDR2 SYDVKM. The CDR3 DNA reads TGTGCCAGCAGTTTAGACAGCTCCTACAATGAGCAGTTCTTC. Amino acids: CASSLDSSYNEQFF.

The chain joins TRBV19 to TRBJ1-6; D might be TRBD1 (5 bases). The CDR3 is made up of 14 amino acids. Trimming stripped 9 bases from V and 10 bases from J, with 19 bases between. Germline CDR1 LNHDA, CDR2 SQIVND (reference sequence). Written as DNA, the CDR3 is TGTGCCAGCCATCCCGGGACCGAACAATCACCCCTCCACTTT. Encoded protein: CASHPGTEQSPLHF. Filled out from reference TRBV19 and TRBJ1-6, the complete variable domain reads DGGITQSPKYLFRKEGQNVTLSCEQNLNHDAMYWYRQDPGQGLRLIYYSQIVNDFQKGDIAEGYSVSREKKESFPLTVTSAQKNPTAFYLCASHPGTEQSPLHFGNGTRLTVT.

This chain joins TRBV5-4 and TRBJ2-6; D is uncertain. This CDR3 comprises 17 residues. Between the trimmed V and J ends, which lost 0 bases and 0 bases, there was a span of 10 bases. Per the germline V gene, CDR1 is SGHNT and CDR2 is YYREEE (reference sequence). CDR3: CASSLGFTGSGANVLTF. The DNA for the CDR3 is TGTGCCAGCAGCTTGGGGTTCACGGGCTCTGGGGCCAACGTCCTGACTTTC.

V usage is TRBV19 and J usage is TRBJ2-5, with 7 positions matching TRBD1. Trimming removed 4 bases from V and 4 bases from J; junction bases left unmatched: 6. Per the germline V gene, CDR1 is LNHDA and CDR2 is SQIVND (reference sequence). This CDR3 has 14 amino acids. CDR3 protein: CASSRSQGRETQYF. The CDR3 bases are TGTGCCAGTAGTAGGTCACAGGGGAGAGAGACCCAGTACTTC. The full variable domain, rest sourced from reference TRBV19 and TRBJ2-5, is DGGITQSPKYLFRKEGQNVTLSCEQNLNHDAMYWYRQDPGQGLRLIYYSQIVNDFQKGDIAEGYSVSREKKESFPLTVTSAQKNPTAFYLCASSRSQGRETQYFGPGTRLLVL.

This chain uses TRBV10-3 with TRBJ1-1; 8 positions agree with TRBD1. Trimming at V came to 7 bases and at J to 1 base, leaving 8 bases not matched to a gene. The CDR3 has 15 residues. The germline V gene has CDR1 ENHRY and CDR2 SYGVKD. The CDR3 DNA reads as TGTGCCATCACTGGACAGGGCGGAGGGAACACTGAAGCTTTCTTT. Translation gives CAITGQGGGNTEAFF.

This sequence joins TRBV11-2 and TRBJ1-1; D gene uncertain. Germline V gene lookup returns CDR1 SGHAT and CDR2 FQNNGV. V lost 3 bases, J lost 1 base, and 15 bases lay in between. The length of the CDR3 is 16 residues. As DNA, the CDR3 is TGTGCCAGCAGCTTGGCCCGTCCGGTCCGGAACACTGAAGCTTTCTTT. Translating gives CASSLARPVRNTEAFF. Full variable domain (rest looked up from reference TRBV11-2 and TRBJ1-1): EAGVAQSPRYKIIEKRQSVAFWCNPISGHATLYWYQQILGQGPKLLIQFQNNGVVDDSQLPKDRFSAERLKGVDSTLKIQPAKLEDSAVYLCASSLARPVRNTEAFFGQGTRLTVV.

The J gene is TRBJ2-2, the V gene TRBV18, with 7 bases aligning to TRBD1. This CDR3 has 17 residues. Germline V lookup: CDR1 KGHSH, CDR2 LQKENI. Unmatched junction bases numbered 10, after V lost 6 bases and J lost 0 bases. The CDR3 DNA sequence: TGTGCCAGCTCGCAACAGACCGGGACAGCGAACACCGGGGAGCTGTTTTTT. It yields the protein CASSQQTGTANTGELFF. Full variable domain (outside the CDR3, taken from reference TRBV18 and TRBJ2-2): NAGVMQNPRHLVRRRGQEARLRCSPMKGHSHVYWYRQLPEEGLKFMVYLQKENIIDESGMPKERFSAEFPKEGPSILRIQQVVRGDSAAYFCASSQQTGTANTGELFFGEGSRLTVL.

The table lists this clone with a few counts. The chain joins TRBV10-3 to TRBJ2-3; D assignment may be TRBD1 or TRBD2 (5 bases each). This CDR3 is 12 amino acids long. V dropped 11 bases and J dropped 0 bases, with 9 bases sitting between them. Germline V gene lookup returns CDR1 ENHRY and CDR2 SYGVKD. CDR3 sequence reads: CAAGDSTDTQYF. The CDR3 coding sequence is TGTGCCGCCGGGGACAGCACAGATACGCAGTATTTT.